The rows below give T cell receptor beta chains drawn from one sample of a study of identical twins. TCRdb redid the calling of the 5' RACE reads with MiXCR, one entry per CDR3 protein. The sample contains around 680,000 distinct CDR3 sequences, over 8.5% of which appear only once. These data are also associated with another study on yellow fever vaccine responses in identical twins.

The sequencing sample was made of PBMCs. All receptors derive from a woman aged 18-35 years in good health. The CDR3 runs from the conserved cysteine through the conserved F or W. A D gene is named only where the DNA matches it firmly. Size is omitted from some rows. Given values are once, few, many or a class for expanded clones.

j_gene: TRBJ1-1; abundance: many; d_gene: .; v_gene: TRBV12-3/TRBV12-4; CDR3aa: CASSLAQGVNTEAFF; CDR3nt: TGTGCCAGCAGTTTGGCTCAGGGCGTAAACACTGAAGCTTTCTTT
j_gene: TRBJ2-1; abundance: many; d_gene: .; v_gene: TRBV20-1; CDR3aa: CSARGGIGEQFF; CDR3nt: TGCAGTGCTAGAGGGGGTATTGGTGAGCAGTTCTTC
j_gene: TRBJ2-5; abundance: few; d_gene: .; v_gene: TRBV4-1; CDR3aa: CASSQEGRQGETQYF; CDR3nt: TGCGCCAGCAGCCAAGAAGGTCGGCAGGGGGAGACCCAGTACTTC
j_gene: TRBJ2-3; abundance: .; d_gene: .; v_gene: TRBV9; CDR3aa: CASSVSPRGADTQYF; CDR3nt: TGTGCCAGCAGCGTGTCTCCGCGGGGAGCAGATACGCAGTATTTT
j_gene: TRBJ2-2; abundance: few; d_gene: .; v_gene: TRBV6-5; CDR3aa: CASSYLQGGNTGELFF; CDR3nt: TGTGCCAGCAGTTACCTGCAAGGAGGGAACACCGGGGAGCTGTTTTTT
j_gene: TRBJ2-2; abundance: many; d_gene: .; v_gene: TRBV12-3/TRBV12-4; CDR3aa: CASSFRLSGELFF; CDR3nt: TGTGCCAGCAGTTTCCGTCTCTCCGGGGAGCTGTTTTTT
j_gene: TRBJ2-7; abundance: many; d_gene: TRBD1; v_gene: TRBV5-1; CDR3aa: CASRDEPGQTYEQYF; CDR3nt: TGCGCCAGCAGAGACGAACCGGGACAGACCTACGAGCAGTACTTC
j_gene: TRBJ2-7; abundance: .; d_gene: .; v_gene: TRBV29-1; CDR3aa: CSVEVYYEQYF; CDR3nt: TGCAGCGTTGAGGTATACTACGAGCAGTACTTC
j_gene: TRBJ2-3; abundance: .; d_gene: .; v_gene: TRBV6-1; CDR3aa: CASCNLPGSTDTQYF; CDR3nt: TGTGCCAGCTGCAACCTTCCCGGGAGCACAGATACGCAGTATTTT
j_gene: TRBJ2-3; abundance: many; d_gene: TRBD2; v_gene: TRBV5-1; CDR3aa: CASSSGVTDTQYF; CDR3nt: TGCGCCAGCAGTAGCGGGGTTACAGATACGCAGTATTTT
j_gene: TRBJ2-5; abundance: .; d_gene: TRBD2; v_gene: TRBV5-5; CDR3aa: CASSRASGGQETQYF; CDR3nt: TGTGCCAGCAGCCGGGCTAGCGGGGGACAAGAGACCCAGTACTTC
j_gene: TRBJ2-4; abundance: many; d_gene: .; v_gene: TRBV12-3/TRBV12-4; CDR3aa: CASSFQLAKNIQYF; CDR3nt: TGTGCCAGCAGTTTTCAACTAGCCAAAAACATTCAGTACTTC
j_gene: TRBJ2-1; abundance: few; d_gene: .; v_gene: TRBV7-9; CDR3aa: CASSSPGAGNEQFF; CDR3nt: TGTGCCAGCAGCTCCCCCGGGGCAGGCAATGAGCAGTTCTTC
j_gene: TRBJ1-1; abundance: .; d_gene: .; v_gene: TRBV7-6; CDR3aa: CASSIRGLAEAFF; CDR3nt: TGTGCCAGCAGCATTAGGGGTTTAGCTGAAGCTTTCTTT
j_gene: TRBJ1-1; abundance: few; d_gene: TRBD1; v_gene: TRBV5-1; CDR3aa: CASSIRTGLGLGTEAFF; CDR3nt: TGCGCCAGCAGCATTAGGACAGGGCTTGGTTTAGGGACTGAAGCTTTCTTT
j_gene: TRBJ2-3; abundance: few; d_gene: .; v_gene: TRBV7-9; CDR3aa: CASKITVQGIGDTQYF; CDR3nt: TGTGCCAGCAAGATCACCGTGCAGGGGATCGGGGATACGCAGTATTTT
j_gene: TRBJ1-5; abundance: many; d_gene: TRBD1; v_gene: TRBV12-3/TRBV12-4; CDR3aa: CASSGQGRYSNQPQHF; CDR3nt: TGTGCCAGCAGCGGACAGGGCCGCTATAGCAATCAGCCCCAGCATTTT
j_gene: TRBJ2-1; abundance: few; d_gene: TRBD2; v_gene: TRBV11-3; CDR3aa: CASSPHGRNEQFF; CDR3nt: TGTGCCAGCAGCCCTCACGGGAGGAATGAGCAGTTCTTC
j_gene: TRBJ2-5; abundance: .; d_gene: .; v_gene: TRBV12-3/TRBV12-4; CDR3aa: CASSLEEGGAPFTQYF; CDR3nt: TGTGCCAGCAGTTTAGAGGAGGGGGGCGCCCCGTTTACCCAGTACTTC
j_gene: TRBJ1-1; abundance: few; d_gene: .; v_gene: TRBV20-1; CDR3aa: CSARVRNLEAFF; CDR3nt: TGCAGTGCTAGAGTTCGGAACCTTGAAGCTTTCTTT
j_gene: TRBJ1-2; abundance: .; d_gene: .; v_gene: TRBV7-9; CDR3aa: CASSKRDGNYGYTF; CDR3nt: TGTGCCAGCAGTAAGAGGGACGGAAACTATGGCTACACCTTC
j_gene: TRBJ2-1; abundance: many; d_gene: .; v_gene: TRBV12-3/TRBV12-4; CDR3aa: CASSFGGEYNEQFF; CDR3nt: TGTGCCAGCAGTTTCGGGGGAGAATACAATGAGCAGTTCTTC
j_gene: TRBJ2-3; abundance: few; d_gene: TRBD2; v_gene: TRBV11-2; CDR3aa: CASSLEVAGGGSTDTQYF; CDR3nt: TGTGCCAGCAGCTTAGAGGTAGCGGGGGGCGGAAGCACAGATACGCAGTATTTT
j_gene: TRBJ1-1; abundance: .; d_gene: .; v_gene: TRBV5-1; CDR3aa: CASSSTMRTEAFF; CDR3nt: TGCGCCAGCAGCTCGACGATGCGAACTGAAGCTTTCTTT
j_gene: TRBJ2-7; abundance: many; d_gene: .; v_gene: TRBV4-1; CDR3aa: CASSQAFSEFSYEQYF; CDR3nt: TGCGCCAGCAGCCAAGCCTTTAGCGAGTTCAGCTACGAGCAGTACTTC
j_gene: TRBJ2-7; abundance: .; d_gene: .; v_gene: TRBV6-2/TRBV6-3; CDR3aa: CASSPWVTVRYEQYF; CDR3nt: TGTGCCAGCAGCCCCTGGGTTACAGTTCGCTACGAGCAGTACTTC
j_gene: TRBJ1-1; abundance: many; d_gene: TRBD1; v_gene: TRBV2; CDR3aa: CASSEEQGALEAFF; CDR3nt: TGTGCCAGCAGTGAAGAACAGGGGGCTTTGGAAGCTTTCTTT
j_gene: TRBJ1-1; abundance: few; d_gene: .; v_gene: TRBV9; CDR3aa: CASSRGGLVDTEAFF; CDR3nt: TGTGCCAGCAGCAGGGGGGGGTTGGTAGACACTGAAGCTTTCTTT
j_gene: TRBJ2-6; abundance: few; d_gene: .; v_gene: TRBV12-3/TRBV12-4; CDR3aa: CASSLVTPSGANVLTF; CDR3nt: TGTGCCAGCAGTTTAGTCACCCCCTCTGGGGCCAACGTCCTGACTTTC
j_gene: TRBJ2-1; abundance: .; d_gene: TRBD2; v_gene: TRBV28; CDR3aa: CASSLLTSGAYNEQFF; CDR3nt: TGTGCCAGCAGCCTCCTGACTAGCGGGGCCTACAATGAGCAGTTCTTC
j_gene: TRBJ2-7; abundance: .; d_gene: TRBD1; v_gene: TRBV3-1; CDR3aa: CASSQDQTGEVEQYF; CDR3nt: TGTGCCAGCAGCCAAGATCAGACAGGGGAGGTCGAGCAGTACTTC
j_gene: TRBJ2-3; abundance: few; d_gene: .; v_gene: TRBV29-1; CDR3aa: CSVAPKGTDTQYF; CDR3nt: TGCAGCGTTGCGCCTAAAGGCACAGATACGCAGTATTTT
j_gene: TRBJ2-2; abundance: .; d_gene: .; v_gene: TRBV24-1; CDR3aa: CATSDTGSANTGELFF; CDR3nt: TGTGCCACCAGTGATACCGGGAGCGCGAACACCGGGGAGCTGTTTTTT
j_gene: TRBJ2-7; abundance: .; d_gene: .; v_gene: TRBV20-1; CDR3aa: CSARRRVSEQYF; CDR3nt: TGCAGTGCTAGAAGGAGGGTTAGCGAGCAGTACTTC
j_gene: TRBJ1-3; abundance: .; d_gene: .; v_gene: TRBV12-3/TRBV12-4; CDR3aa: CASSLNVGVGNTIYF; CDR3nt: TGTGCCAGCAGTTTAAACGTGGGGGTAGGAAACACCATATATTTT
j_gene: TRBJ2-1; abundance: .; d_gene: TRBD1; v_gene: TRBV2; CDR3aa: CASSRDRDPRSYNEQFF; CDR3nt: TGTGCCAGCAGCCGGGACAGGGACCCGAGATCCTACAATGAGCAGTTCTTC
j_gene: TRBJ1-2; abundance: .; d_gene: .; v_gene: TRBV11-2; CDR3aa: CASSWDKRSTNYGYTF; CDR3nt: TGTGCCAGCAGCTGGGACAAAAGATCCACTAACTATGGCTACACCTTC
j_gene: TRBJ1-2; abundance: .; d_gene: .; v_gene: TRBV4-2; CDR3aa: CAISLELHYGYTF; CDR3nt: TGTGCCATCAGCCTTGAGCTCCACTATGGCTACACCTTC
j_gene: TRBJ1-5; abundance: few; d_gene: .; v_gene: TRBV10-3; CDR3aa: CAISDPREGNQPQHF; CDR3nt: TGTGCCATCAGTGACCCCAGGGAGGGCAATCAGCCCCAGCATTTT
j_gene: TRBJ1-5; abundance: few; d_gene: .; v_gene: TRBV14; CDR3aa: CASRHRVKQPQHF; CDR3nt: TGTGCCAGCAGGCACAGGGTGAAACAGCCCCAGCATTTT
j_gene: TRBJ2-3; abundance: many; d_gene: .; v_gene: TRBV5-1; CDR3aa: CASSSLGSDTQYF; CDR3nt: TGCGCCAGCAGCTCCCTGGGTTCAGATACGCAGTATTTT
j_gene: TRBJ2-7; abundance: few; d_gene: .; v_gene: TRBV6-1; CDR3aa: CASGRADEYEQYF; CDR3nt: TGTGCCAGCGGCCGCGCGGACGAATACGAGCAGTACTTC
j_gene: TRBJ2-5; abundance: .; d_gene: TRBD1; v_gene: TRBV11-2; CDR3aa: CASRGQGGVQETQYF; CDR3nt: TGTGCCAGCAGGGGACAGGGGGGAGTTCAAGAGACCCAGTACTTC
j_gene: TRBJ2-7; abundance: .; d_gene: .; v_gene: TRBV4-2; CDR3aa: CASSPTQGLLNEQYF; CDR3nt: TGTGCCAGCAGCCCAACACAGGGTTTATTGAACGAGCAGTACTTC
j_gene: TRBJ2-1; abundance: .; d_gene: TRBD2; v_gene: TRBV12-5; CDR3aa: CASGLVPDLLAGGPYNEQFF; CDR3nt: TGTGCTAGTGGTTTGGTCCCTGACTTGCTAGCGGGAGGACCCTACAATGAGCAGTTCTTC
j_gene: TRBJ2-7; abundance: .; d_gene: .; v_gene: TRBV28; CDR3aa: CASSLQNPYEQYF; CDR3nt: TGTGCCAGCAGTTTGCAGAATCCCTACGAGCAGTACTTC
j_gene: TRBJ2-2; abundance: few; d_gene: .; v_gene: TRBV30; CDR3aa: CAWTPLTGELFF; CDR3nt: TGTGCCTGGACCCCGTTGACCGGGGAGCTGTTTTTT
j_gene: TRBJ2-3; abundance: .; d_gene: .; v_gene: TRBV11-2; CDR3aa: CASSLEGAGADTQYF; CDR3nt: TGTGCCAGCAGCTTAGAAGGTGCGGGGGCGGATACGCAGTATTTT
j_gene: TRBJ2-3; abundance: .; d_gene: .; v_gene: TRBV11-2; CDR3aa: CASSLVGFTDTQYF; CDR3nt: TGTGCCAGCAGCTTGGTAGGCTTCACAGATACGCAGTATTTT
j_gene: TRBJ1-5; abundance: .; d_gene: .; v_gene: TRBV5-1; CDR3aa: CASSSTGTPNQPQHF; CDR3nt: TGCGCCAGCAGCAGTACCGGGACTCCAAATCAGCCCCAGCATTTT
j_gene: TRBJ1-6; abundance: .; d_gene: .; v_gene: TRBV11-2; CDR3aa: CASSLRISGAPLHF; CDR3nt: TGTGCCAGCAGCTTAAGGATAAGCGGGGCACCCCTCCACTTT